The 32 T cell receptor beta chains given below trace back to one sample, sequenced in a study of blood T cell repertoires in COVID-19. Sequencing used immunoSEQ multiplex PCR; TCRdb keeps in-frame clones, though not all of them. The repertoire holds about 190,000 clones, under 90% seen once, with around 21% in the top ten. Sequencing input: peripheral blood. The receptors stem from a human donor in a cohort sampled during active COVID-19.

This chain links TRBV10-3 with TRBJ1-6, with D unclear. The CDR3 extends over 12 amino acids. Between the trimmed V and J ends, which lost 10 bases and 8 bases, there was a span of 12 bases. Germline CDR1 and CDR2: ENHRY and SYGVKD. CDR3 region: CATNGGHSPLHF. The CDR3, as DNA: TGTGCCACCAACGGCGGTCATTCACCCCTCCACTTT.

The V and J genes are TRBV18 and TRBJ2-5; D not certain. V dropped 8 bases and J dropped 4 bases, with 17 bases sitting between them. CDR1 is KGHSH and CDR2 is LQKENI in the germline V gene. There are 14 residues in the CDR3. CDR3 loop: CASQPPVTVETQYF. DNA of the CDR3: TGTGCCAGCCAACCTCCGGTAACAGTAGAGACCCAGTACTTC. Full variable domain (outside the CDR3, taken from reference TRBV18 and TRBJ2-5): NAGVMQNPRHLVRRRGQEARLRCSPMKGHSHVYWYRQLPEEGLKFMVYLQKENIIDESGMPKERFSAEFPKEGPSILRIQQVVRGDSAAYFCASQPPVTVETQYFGPGTRLLVL.

The gene calls are TRBV21-1 and TRBJ1-5. TRBV21-1 is reported as a pseudogene. CDR3 length: 15 amino acids. The DNA of the CDR3 is TGTGCCAGCAGCGGAAGGAGGAATAGCAATCAGCCCCAGCATTTT. It specifies CASSGRRNSNQPQHF.

The gene calls are TRBV5-1 and TRBJ2-1, with 7 positions matching TRBD1. V dropped 4 bases and J dropped 2; count of bases not matched to a gene: 6. This CDR3 spans 15 amino acids. Germline V gene lookup returns CDR1 SGHRS and CDR2 YFSETQ. CDR3 in DNA: TGCGCCAGCAGCGCGACAGGGTTTACCTACAATGAGCAGTTCTTC. Translating gives CASSATGFTYNEQFF.

This chain uses TRBV6-6 with TRBJ2-6; D is unclear. The CDR3 is 14 amino acids. V dropped 8 bases and J dropped 2 bases, with 10 bases sitting between them. The germline gives CDR1 MNHNY, CDR2 SVGAGI (reference sequence). CDR3 sequence: CASWATTGANVLTF. The CDR3 DNA reads TGTGCCAGCTGGGCAACGACTGGGGCCAACGTCCTGACTTTC.

This clone was counted once. The gene calls are TRBV7-2 and TRBJ2-2; 9 bases map to TRBD1. Germline-derived CDR1 and CDR2 are SGHTA and FQGNSA. The junction had 10 bases not matched to a gene; V was cut back by 4 bases and J by 4 bases. This CDR3 comprises 17 residues. The CDR3 DNA is TGTGCCAGCAGCTGGCCCCGGGACAGGGTTATCACCGGGGAGCTGTTTTTT. It codes for CASSWPRDRVITGELFF.

The V gene is TRBV29-1, the J gene TRBJ2-1, with TRBD1 matching 7 bases. CDR1 SQVTM and CDR2 ANQGSEA come from the germline V gene. With 7 bases clipped from V and 4 bases from J, the junction kept 10 bases outside the gene matches. The CDR3 is made up of 14 amino acids. The CDR3 loop reads CSAEVRGLYNEQFF. CDR3 coding DNA: TGCAGCGCAGAGGTCAGGGGGTTATACAATGAGCAGTTCTTC.

This rearrangement joins TRBV5-1 to TRBJ2-5; TRBD1 is a possible D gene (5 bases). CDR3 length: 15 residues. Trimming pared 4 bases from V and 4 bases from J, leaving 17 bases between. CDR1 and CDR2 from the germline V gene are SGHRS and YFSETQ. CDR3 protein: CASSPNTGPGETQYF. The CDR3 coding sequence is TGCGCCAGCAGCCCAAATACAGGCCCCGGAGAGACCCAGTACTTC.

The chain links TRBV11-2 to TRBJ2-7, with TRBD1 as a possible D gene (6 bases). Trimming stripped 5 bases from V and 3 bases from J, with 11 bases between. Looked up from germline, CDR1 is SGHAT and CDR2 is FQNNGV. CDR3 length: 13 residues. The CDR3 DNA reads as TGTGCCAGCAGCGTGACAGGTCTCTACGAGCAGTACGTC. This sequence encodes CASSVTGLYEQYV.

This sequence joins TRBV27 and TRBJ2-2; 16 positions match TRBD2. Germline V gene lookup returns CDR1 MNHEY and CDR2 SMNVEV (reference sequence). The CDR3 has 17 amino acids. The ends lost 3 bases at V and 5 bases at J; junction bases unmatched: 3. CDR3 in DNA: TGTGCCAGCAGTTTCGGGACTAGCGGGAGGGTTACCGGGGAGCTGTTTTTT. Translated: CASSFGTSGRVTGELFF.

The chain links TRBV5-1 to TRBJ1-2; 11 positions agree with TRBD1. From germline, CDR1 is SGHRS and CDR2 YFSETQ. Losses at the gene ends were 4 bases for V and 6 bases for J; bases not matched to a gene: 5. The CDR3 is 14 residues long. For the CDR3, the DNA is TGCGCCAGCAGCCCCCCGGGACAGGGGGATGGCTACACCTTC. Protein: CASSPPGQGDGYTF.

V and J are TRBV6-5 and TRBJ1-2, with 7 bases matching TRBD1. CDR1 MNHEY and CDR2 SVGAGI come from the germline V gene. J gave up 2 bases and V 2 bases, and 5 bases lay outside the gene matches. This CDR3 is 15 amino acids long. In DNA, the CDR3 is TGTGCCAGCAGTTACGAGCGACAGGGAAACTATGGCTACACCTTC. This translates into CASSYERQGNYGYTF.

The chain joins TRBV27 to TRBJ2-1; 10 positions match TRBD2. Germline assignment: CDR1 MNHEY and CDR2 SMNVEV (reference sequence). There are 17 residues in the CDR3. The trim removed 4 bases at V and 4 bases at J, leaving 10 bases unmatched. The CDR3 loop is CASSSYSSGGDYNEQFF. For the CDR3, the DNA is TGTGCCAGCAGTTCATATTCGAGCGGGGGGGATTACAATGAGCAGTTCTTC.

The CDR3 spells CASSYRPNSEQFF. The CDR3 nucleotides are TGTGCCAGCAGTTACCGCCCCAACAGTGAGCAGTTCTTC. V is TRBV6-2 or TRBV6-3 and J is TRBJ2-1; D not certain. Per germline, CDR1 MNHEY and CDR2 SVGEGT. Trimming left V 2 bases short and J 9 bases short, with 11 bases between. CDR3 length equals 13 residues.

This chain connects TRBV6-5 to TRBJ1-5, with D unresolved. Germline CDR1 and CDR2: MNHEY and SVGAGI. The CDR3 covers 14 residues. V lost 5 bases to trimming and J lost 2 bases, with 10 bases between them. For the CDR3, the DNA is TGTGCCAGCAGTAGGGAGGGAGGCAATCAGCCCCAGCATTTT. Protein sequence: CASSREGGNQPQHF.

This chain uses TRBV5-1 with TRBJ2-2; 10 bases fit TRBD2. Germline trimming cut 0 bases from V and 5 bases from J; bases unmatched to any gene: 1. CDR1 and CDR2 from the germline V gene are SGHRS and YFSETQ. The CDR3 consists of 15 residues. CDR3 loop: CASSLELAGTGELFF. CDR3 nucleotides: TGCGCCAGCAGCTTGGAACTAGCGGGGACCGGGGAGCTGTTTTTT.

The rearrangement links TRBV4-1 to TRBJ2-2, with D unresolved. The CDR3 consists of 15 residues. Germline CDR1 is MGHRA and CDR2 is YSYEKL. V shed 4 bases and J shed 6 bases, with 15 bases lying between them. The CDR3 DNA reads as TGCGCCAGCAGCCTTCCCCTCCGGTCTCCCGGGGAGCTGTTTTTT. Protein sequence: CASSLPLRSPGELFF.

The rearrangement joins TRBV4-1 to TRBJ2-4, with a possible D match to TRBD2 (5 bases). CDR3 length: 13 amino acids. CDR1 and CDR2 from the germline V gene are MGHRA and YSYEKL. V was shortened by 2 bases and J by 15 bases, with 17 bases between the two germline ends. The CDR3 loop reads CASSQSRADRPYF. The CDR3 DNA is TGCGCCAGCAGCCAATCGCGGGCAGACCGGCCGTACTTC.

V and J are TRBV3-1 (or the pseudogene TRBV3-2) and TRBJ2-5; 8 bases are a match to TRBD1. After removal of 6 bases from V and 3 bases from J, the junction contained 9 bases not matched to a gene. The CDR3 has 15 residues. CDR1 is LGHDT and CDR2 is YNNKEL in the germline V gene (reference sequence). CDR3 nucleotides: TGTGCCAGCAGTTCCTCCGGGACAGGTAAAGAGACCCAGTACTTC. Its translation: CASSSSGTGKETQYF.

The rearrangement links TRBV7-2 to TRBJ2-1; a weak D match, TRBD1 (7 bases). The CDR3 spans 16 residues. Trimming pared 2 bases from V and 8 bases from J, leaving 19 bases between. Germline-derived CDR1 and CDR2 are SGHTA and FQGNSA. As DNA, the CDR3 is TGTGCCAGCAGCTTAAGAGAACCAGGGGGAGGTCATGAGCAGTTCTTC. This sequence encodes CASSLREPGGGHEQFF.

The chain combines TRBV5-1 with TRBJ1-2, with 8 bases that match TRBD1. Looked up from germline, CDR1 is SGHRS and CDR2 is YFSETQ. V lost 4 bases and J lost 2; bases outside the gene matches: 4. The CDR3 extends over 14 amino acids. CDR3 sequence: CASSMDRENYGYTF. CDR3 in DNA: TGCGCCAGCAGCATGGACAGGGAGAACTATGGCTACACCTTC.

The chain combines TRBV2 with TRBJ1-5, with 8 bases that match TRBD1. J lost 4 bases, V lost 6 bases, and 5 bases had no gene match. CDR1 is SNHLY and CDR2 is FYNNEI in the germline V gene. CDR3 length equals 14 residues. DNA of the CDR3: TGTGCCAGCAGCCTGGACAGGGCTAATCAGCCCCAGCATTTT. It specifies CASSLDRANQPQHF.

This chain uses TRBV2 with TRBJ1-3; weak D call: TRBD1 (5 bases). Germline-derived CDR1 and CDR2 are SNHLY and FYNNEI. The ends were cut back, 7 bases at V and 3 bases at J, with 10 bases in the middle. This CDR3 spans 13 amino acids. CDR3 DNA: TGTGCCAGCAAGGGGAATAATGGAAACACCATATATTTT. Translation: CASKGNNGNTIYF.

This sequence joins TRBV7-2 and TRBJ1-3; D gene unclear. Germline values: CDR1 SGHTA, CDR2 FQGNSA. The CDR3 covers 16 residues. V was shortened by 2 bases and J by 0 bases, with 11 bases between the two germline ends. This CDR3 reads CASSLRGTYSGNTIYF. The CDR3 region has the DNA TGTGCCAGCAGCTTAAGAGGTACTTACTCTGGAAACACCATATATTTT.

This chain connects TRBV5-5 to TRBJ1-1, with TRBD1 as a possible D gene (5 bases). Between the trimmed V and J ends, which lost 0 bases and 7 bases, there was a span of 13 bases. Germline V lookup: CDR1 SGHKS, CDR2 YYEKEE (reference sequence). The CDR3 consists of 14 residues. The CDR3 protein is CASSLGTTGLEAFF. The CDR3 DNA reads TGTGCCAGCAGCTTGGGGACTACAGGCCTTGAAGCTTTCTTT.

The rearrangement uses TRBV10-2 and TRBJ1-2, with TRBD1 identical over 7 bases. The CDR3 is 13 residues long. V shed 5 bases and J 7 bases; nucleotides not matched to a gene: 7. Germline CDR1 is WSHSY and CDR2 is SAAADI. CDR3 nucleotide sequence: TGCGCCAGCAGTATAGACAGGGCAGGTGGCTACACCTTC. Amino acids: CASSIDRAGGYTF.

A single count supports this clone. This CDR3 is CASTKRSKLTDTQYF. The DNA for the CDR3 is TGCGCCAGCACGAAGCGGAGCAAGCTCACAGATACGCAGTATTTT. J is TRBJ2-3 and V is TRBV5-1, with TRBD2 as a possible D gene (5 bases). From germline, CDR1 is SGHRS and CDR2 YFSETQ. The V end lost 6 bases, the J end lost 2 bases, and 16 bases lay between the germline ends. The CDR3 is 15 residues long.

The chain is built from TRBV5-1 and TRBJ2-2; D might be TRBD1 (6 bases). Germline loops: CDR1 SGHRS, CDR2 YFSETQ. V gave up 0 bases and J gave up 6 bases, with 15 bases separating them. CDR3 length equals 16 residues. The CDR3 nucleotides read TGCGCCAGCAGCTTGGTCGGGGTTCGACAGGCCGGGGAGCTGTTTTTT. It codes for CASSLVGVRQAGELFF.

The chain joins TRBV28 to TRBJ1-4, with TRBD1 matching over 8 bases. The V and J ends lost 6 bases and 3 bases, in that order; junction bases with no gene match: 3. This CDR3 region has 14 residues. Germline V gene data show CDR1 as MDHEN and CDR2 as SYDVKM. The CDR3 coding sequence is TGTGCCAGCAGGCCAGGGGGCCCTAATGAAAAACTGTTTTTT. Protein product: CASRPGGPNEKLFF.

The chain employs TRBV18 and TRBJ2-2, with a weak D call TRBD1 (5 bases). The V and J ends lost 8 bases and 1 base respectively, with 11 bases between them. The CDR3 is 14 residues long. CDR1 KGHSH and CDR2 LQKENI come from the germline V gene. CDR3 DNA sequence: TGTGCCAGCACGCAGGGAAGGAACACCGGGGAGCTGTTTTTT. This sequence encodes CASTQGRNTGELFF.

The CDR3 sequence is CASSQDMAGVGQPQHF. CDR3 DNA: TGTGCCAGCAGCCAAGATATGGCAGGGGTAGGACAGCCCCAGCATTTT. The chain joins TRBV3-1 (or the pseudogene TRBV3-2) to TRBJ1-5; perhaps TRBD1 as D (6 bases). Trimming removed 0 bases at V and 7 bases at J, with 16 bases between. CDR1 and CDR2 (germline): LGHDT, YNNKEL (reference sequence). The CDR3 loop spans 16 amino acids.

This clone appeared once. This rearrangement joins TRBV18 to TRBJ1-3, with 9 positions matching TRBD1. V lost 2 bases and J lost 2; bases outside the gene matches: 4. The germline V gene encodes CDR1 KGHSH and CDR2 LQKENI. The CDR3 consists of 16 residues. This CDR3 reads CASSPGTGSAGNTIYF. The DNA of the CDR3 is TGTGCCAGCTCACCAGGGACAGGGAGCGCTGGAAACACCATATATTTT.